The 2 T cell receptor beta chains below come from one sample, sequenced in a study of blood T cell repertoires in COVID-19. Repertoires were generated with immunoSEQ multiplex PCR, while TCRdb's copy carries only in-frame clones and drops some. The sample holds 150,000 to 200,000 clones, about nine tenths seen once. The sequenced sample consisted of peripheral blood. The receptors come from a young man with COVID-19, enrolled during active disease.

The V and J genes are TRBV10-1 and TRBJ1-5, with 8 positions matching TRBD1. After removal of 10 bases from V and 4 bases from J, the junction contained 15 bases not matched to a gene. Germline V gene lookup returns CDR1 WNHNN and CDR2 SYGVQD (reference sequence). The CDR3 has 16 residues. The CDR3 DNA reads TGCGCCATCCGTGGGAGACAGGGGCTTTTGAATCAGCCCCAGCATTTT. Encoded protein: CAIRGRQGLLNQPQHF.

The rearrangement joins TRBV2 to TRBJ2-7; 8 bases align to TRBD1. This CDR3 contains 13 residues. Looked up from germline, CDR1 is SNHLY and CDR2 is FYNNEI. Trimming cost V 6 bases and J 3 bases; bases outside gene matches: 4. As DNA, the CDR3 is TGTGCCAGCAGAAGGACAGGGTTCTACGAGCAGTACTTC. This sequence encodes CASRRTGFYEQYF.